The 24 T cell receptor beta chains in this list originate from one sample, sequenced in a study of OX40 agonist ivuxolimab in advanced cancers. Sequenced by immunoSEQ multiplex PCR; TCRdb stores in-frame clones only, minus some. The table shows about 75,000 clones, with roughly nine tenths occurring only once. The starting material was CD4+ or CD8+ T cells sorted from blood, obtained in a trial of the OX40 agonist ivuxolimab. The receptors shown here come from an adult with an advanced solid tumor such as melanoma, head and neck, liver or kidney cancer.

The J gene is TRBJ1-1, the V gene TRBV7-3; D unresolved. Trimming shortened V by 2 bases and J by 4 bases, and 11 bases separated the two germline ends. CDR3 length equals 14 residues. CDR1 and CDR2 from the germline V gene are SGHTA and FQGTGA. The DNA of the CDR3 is TGTGCCAGCAGCTTAGCCCAGACCGGCACTGAAGCTTTCTTT. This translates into CASSLAQTGTEAFF.

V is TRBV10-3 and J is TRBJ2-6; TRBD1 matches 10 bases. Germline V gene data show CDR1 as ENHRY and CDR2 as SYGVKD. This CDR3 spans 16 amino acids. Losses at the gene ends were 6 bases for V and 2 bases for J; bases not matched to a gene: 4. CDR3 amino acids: CAIRDRGNPGANVLTF. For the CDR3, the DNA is TGTGCCATCAGGGACAGGGGGAACCCTGGGGCCAACGTCCTGACTTTC.

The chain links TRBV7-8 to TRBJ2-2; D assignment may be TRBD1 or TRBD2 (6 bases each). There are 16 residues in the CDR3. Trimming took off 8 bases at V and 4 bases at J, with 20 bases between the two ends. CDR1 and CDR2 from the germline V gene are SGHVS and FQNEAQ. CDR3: CASALTTGGFTGELFF. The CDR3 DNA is TGTGCCAGCGCTCTTACCACCGGGGGCTTCACCGGGGAGCTGTTTTTT. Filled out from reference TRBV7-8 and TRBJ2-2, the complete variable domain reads GAGVSQSPRYKVAKRGQDVALRCDPISGHVSLFWYQQALGQGPEFLTYFQNEAQLDKSGLPSDRFFAERPEGSVSTLKIQRTQQEDSAVYLCASALTTGGFTGELFFGEGSRLTVL.

The CDR3 DNA reads as TGCGCCAGCAGTGAGCGGCGGAACGACGAGCAGTACTTC. It is translated as CASSERRNDEQYF. The chain has TRBV10-1 and TRBJ2-7; D uncertain. V shed 2 bases and J shed 5 bases, with 10 bases lying between them. The CDR3 spans 13 residues. Germline loops: CDR1 WNHNN, CDR2 SYGVQD (reference sequence).

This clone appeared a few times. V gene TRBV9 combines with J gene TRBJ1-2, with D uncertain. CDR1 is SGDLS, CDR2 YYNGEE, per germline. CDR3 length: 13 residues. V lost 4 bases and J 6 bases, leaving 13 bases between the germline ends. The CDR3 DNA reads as TGTGCCAGCAGCTCCCCGCTGGGCCATGGCTACACCTTC. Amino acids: CASSSPLGHGYTF.

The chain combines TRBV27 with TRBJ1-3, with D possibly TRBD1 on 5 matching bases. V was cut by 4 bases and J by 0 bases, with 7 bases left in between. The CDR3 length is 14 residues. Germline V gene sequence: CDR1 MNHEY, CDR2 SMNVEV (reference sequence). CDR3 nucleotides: TGTGCCAGCAGTTCTGACAGCTCTGGAAACACCATATATTTT. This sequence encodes CASSSDSSGNTIYF.

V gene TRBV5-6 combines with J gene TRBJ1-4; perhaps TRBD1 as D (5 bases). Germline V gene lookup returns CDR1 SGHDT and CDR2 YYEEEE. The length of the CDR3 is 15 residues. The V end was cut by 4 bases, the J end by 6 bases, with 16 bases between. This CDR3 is CASSPRTGGYEKLFF. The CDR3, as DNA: TGTGCCAGCAGCCCTCGGACGGGGGGATATGAAAAACTGTTTTTT.

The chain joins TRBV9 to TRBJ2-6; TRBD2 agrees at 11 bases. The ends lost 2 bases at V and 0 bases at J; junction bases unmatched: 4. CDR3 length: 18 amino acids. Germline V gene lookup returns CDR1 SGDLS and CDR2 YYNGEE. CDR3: CASSVLAGGRSGANVLTF. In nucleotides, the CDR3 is TGTGCCAGCAGCGTGCTAGCGGGGGGCCGCTCTGGGGCCAACGTCCTGACTTTC.

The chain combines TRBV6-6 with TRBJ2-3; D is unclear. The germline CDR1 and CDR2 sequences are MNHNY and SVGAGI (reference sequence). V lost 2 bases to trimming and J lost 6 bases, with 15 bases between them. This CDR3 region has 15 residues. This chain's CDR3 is CASSYGQVMGDTQYF. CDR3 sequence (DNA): TGTGCCAGCAGTTACGGCCAAGTGATGGGGGATACGCAGTATTTT.

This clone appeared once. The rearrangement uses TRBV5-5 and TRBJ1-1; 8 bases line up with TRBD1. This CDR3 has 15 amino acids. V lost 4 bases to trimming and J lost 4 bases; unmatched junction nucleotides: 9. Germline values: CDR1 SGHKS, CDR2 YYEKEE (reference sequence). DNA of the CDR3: TGTGCCAGCAGCCCCGACAGGGGTCGCGGCACTGAAGCTTTCTTT. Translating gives CASSPDRGRGTEAFF.

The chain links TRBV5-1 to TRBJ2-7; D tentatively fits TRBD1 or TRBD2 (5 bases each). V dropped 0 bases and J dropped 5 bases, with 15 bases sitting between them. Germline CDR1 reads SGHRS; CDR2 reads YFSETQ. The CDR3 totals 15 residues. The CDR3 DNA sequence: TGCGCCAGCAGCTTGGCCCTGGGGACGGGCGACGAGCAGTACTTC. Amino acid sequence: CASSLALGTGDEQYF.

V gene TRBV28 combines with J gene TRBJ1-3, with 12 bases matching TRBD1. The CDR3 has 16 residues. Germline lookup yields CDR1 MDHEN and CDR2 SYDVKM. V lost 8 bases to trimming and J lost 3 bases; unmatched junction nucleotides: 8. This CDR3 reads CASGMGQGAYGNTIYF. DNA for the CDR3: TGTGCCAGCGGGATGGGACAGGGGGCCTATGGAAACACCATATATTTT.

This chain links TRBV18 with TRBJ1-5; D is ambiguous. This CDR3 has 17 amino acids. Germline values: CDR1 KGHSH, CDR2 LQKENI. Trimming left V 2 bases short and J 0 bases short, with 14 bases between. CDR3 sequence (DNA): TGTGCCAGCTCACCAGGCTACAGTGAGCATAGCAATCAGCCCCAGCATTTT. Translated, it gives CASSPGYSEHSNQPQHF.

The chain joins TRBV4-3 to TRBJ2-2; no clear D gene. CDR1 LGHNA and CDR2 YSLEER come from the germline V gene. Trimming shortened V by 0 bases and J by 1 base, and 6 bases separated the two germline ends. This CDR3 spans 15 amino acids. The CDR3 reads CASSQEVRNTGELFF. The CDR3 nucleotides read TGCGCCAGCAGCCAAGAGGTCCGGAACACCGGGGAGCTGTTTTTT.

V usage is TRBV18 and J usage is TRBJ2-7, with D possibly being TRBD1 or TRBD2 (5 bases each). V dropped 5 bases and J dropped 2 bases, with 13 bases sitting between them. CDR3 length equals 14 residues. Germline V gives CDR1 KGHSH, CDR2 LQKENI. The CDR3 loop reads CASSNRDGAYEQYF. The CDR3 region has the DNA TGTGCCAGCTCAAACCGGGACGGAGCCTACGAGCAGTACTTC.

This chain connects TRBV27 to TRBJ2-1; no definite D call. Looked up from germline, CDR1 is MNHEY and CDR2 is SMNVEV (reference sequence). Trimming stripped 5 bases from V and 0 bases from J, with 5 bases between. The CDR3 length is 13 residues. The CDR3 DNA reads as TGTGCCAGCAGTCTCAGCTCCTACAATGAGCAGTTCTTC. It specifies CASSLSSYNEQFF.

CDR3 DNA sequence: TGTGCCAGCTCACCCGGACCCAGCACAGATACGCAGTATTTT. Protein product: CASSPGPSTDTQYF. The J gene is TRBJ2-3, the V gene TRBV18, with D uncertain. V lost 3 bases and J 0 bases, leaving 7 bases between the germline ends. CDR3 length: 14 amino acids. Germline-derived CDR1 and CDR2 are KGHSH and LQKENI. The variable domain in full, completed from reference TRBV18 and TRBJ2-3, reads NAGVMQNPRHLVRRRGQEARLRCSPMKGHSHVYWYRQLPEEGLKFMVYLQKENIIDESGMPKERFSAEFPKEGPSILRIQQVVRGDSAAYFCASSPGPSTDTQYFGPGTRLTVL.

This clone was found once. CDR3 protein: CASRATSPSDEQFF. Written as DNA, the CDR3 is TGTGCCAGCAGGGCTACTAGCCCCTCGGATGAGCAGTTCTTC. This rearrangement joins TRBV6-4 to TRBJ2-1; the D gene is possibly TRBD2 (6 bases). The V gene's germline CDR1 is MRHNA and CDR2 SNTAGT. The germline V and J ends were trimmed by 6 bases and 8 bases, with 17 bases remaining between them. The CDR3 totals 14 residues.

CDR3 DNA sequence: TGCGCCAGCAGCTTGGAGCACGGGGGTCGAAACAATGAGCAGTTCTTC. As protein: CASSLEHGGRNNEQFF. The chain recombines TRBV5-1 with TRBJ2-1; weak D call: TRBD2 (6 bases). CDR3 length: 16 residues. CDR1 is SGHRS, CDR2 YFSETQ, per germline. Trimming took off 0 bases at V and 5 bases at J, with 15 bases between the two ends.

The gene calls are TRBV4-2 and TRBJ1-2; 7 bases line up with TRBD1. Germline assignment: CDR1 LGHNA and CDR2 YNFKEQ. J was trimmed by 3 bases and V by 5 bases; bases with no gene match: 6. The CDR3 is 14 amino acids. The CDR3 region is CASSVPQGDYGYTF. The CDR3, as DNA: TGTGCCAGCAGCGTCCCCCAGGGGGACTATGGCTACACCTTC.

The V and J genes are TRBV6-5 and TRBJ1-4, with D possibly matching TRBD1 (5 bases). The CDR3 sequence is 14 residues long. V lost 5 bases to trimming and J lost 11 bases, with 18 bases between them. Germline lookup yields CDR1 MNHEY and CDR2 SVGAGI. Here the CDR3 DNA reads TGTGCCAGCAGTCCTTGGACGGCTCGGGGGAAACTGTTTTTT. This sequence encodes CASSPWTARGKLFF.

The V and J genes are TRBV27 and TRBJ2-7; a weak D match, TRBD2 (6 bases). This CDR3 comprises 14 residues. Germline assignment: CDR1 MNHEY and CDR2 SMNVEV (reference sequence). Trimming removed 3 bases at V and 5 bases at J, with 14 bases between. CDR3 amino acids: CASSFFGGLDEQYF. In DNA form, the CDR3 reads TGTGCCAGCAGTTTCTTCGGGGGACTGGACGAGCAGTACTTC.

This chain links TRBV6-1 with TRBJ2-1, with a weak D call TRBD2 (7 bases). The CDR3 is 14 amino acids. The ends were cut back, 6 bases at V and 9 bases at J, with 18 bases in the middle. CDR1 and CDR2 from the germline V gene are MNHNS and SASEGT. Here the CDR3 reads CASRGGDTKPEQFF. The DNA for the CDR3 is TGTGCCAGCAGAGGGGGGGACACGAAACCTGAGCAGTTCTTC.

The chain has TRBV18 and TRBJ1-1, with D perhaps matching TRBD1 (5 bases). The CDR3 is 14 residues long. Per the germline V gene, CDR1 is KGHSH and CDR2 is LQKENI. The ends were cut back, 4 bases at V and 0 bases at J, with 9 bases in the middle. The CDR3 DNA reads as TGTGCCAGCTCACAGGGGCTGATGAACACTGAAGCTTTCTTT. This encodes CASSQGLMNTEAFF.